This TCR beta chain was profiled in a study of somatic mutations in cytotoxic T cells in rheumatoid arthritis. As for the study in general: Including V beta1+ cells that were sequenced for TCRB, some T-cell populations stained with V beta antibodies were flow-sorted at nearly 100% purity.

Study conclusions and caveats: A rise in CD8+ clonality with age was seen in rheumatoid arthritis patients but not in healthy controls.

The CDR3 sequence is 11 residues long. The V gene lost 3 bases and the J gene lost 0 bases, with 1 base spanning the gap. Germline loops: CDR1 SGHDT, CDR2 YYEEEE. This clone appeared a single time. The antigen is unknown. The investigators isolated CD4+ and CD8+ cells by positive magnetic bead selection and checked their purity by flow cytometry. Here immunoSEQ multiplex PCR was the method, and the copy in TCRdb shows in-frame clones only, minus some. The data hold nearly 20,000 clones, with around 79% observed a single time. The rearrangement uses TRBV5-6 and TRBJ2-7; D remains unclear. The sequenced sample was CD8+ T cells sorted from blood. This receptor was identified in a woman in her forties or fifties in good health. The CDR3 sequence is CASSSSYEQYF. The DNA of the CDR3 is TGTGCCAGCAGCTCCTCCTACGAGCAGTACTTC.